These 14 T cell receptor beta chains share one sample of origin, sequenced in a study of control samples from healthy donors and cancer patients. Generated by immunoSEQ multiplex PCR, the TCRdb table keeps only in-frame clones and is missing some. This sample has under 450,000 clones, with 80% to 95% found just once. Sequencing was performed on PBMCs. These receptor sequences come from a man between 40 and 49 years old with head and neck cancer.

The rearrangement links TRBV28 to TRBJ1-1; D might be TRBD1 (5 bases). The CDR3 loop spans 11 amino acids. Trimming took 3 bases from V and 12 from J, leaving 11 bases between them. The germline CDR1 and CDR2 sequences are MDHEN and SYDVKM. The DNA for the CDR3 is TGTGCCAGCAGTTTCCCGGGGCGAACTTTCTTT. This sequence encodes CASSFPGRTFF.

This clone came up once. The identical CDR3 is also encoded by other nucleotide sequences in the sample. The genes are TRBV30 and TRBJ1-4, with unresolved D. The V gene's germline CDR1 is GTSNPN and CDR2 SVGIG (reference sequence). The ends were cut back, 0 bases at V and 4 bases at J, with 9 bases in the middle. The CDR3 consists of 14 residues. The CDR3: CAWSVPGVNEKLFF. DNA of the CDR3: TGTGCCTGGAGTGTACCTGGGGTTAATGAAAAACTGTTTTTT.

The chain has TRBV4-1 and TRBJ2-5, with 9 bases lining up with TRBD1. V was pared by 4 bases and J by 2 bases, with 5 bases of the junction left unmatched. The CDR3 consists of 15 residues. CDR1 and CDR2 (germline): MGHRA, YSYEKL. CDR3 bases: TGCGCCAGCAGCCGTACGGGACAGGGACAAGAGACCCAGTACTTC. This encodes CASSRTGQGQETQYF.

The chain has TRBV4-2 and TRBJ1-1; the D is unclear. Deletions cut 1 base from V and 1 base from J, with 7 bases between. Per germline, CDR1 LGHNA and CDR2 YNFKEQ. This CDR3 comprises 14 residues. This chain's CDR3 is CASSQVAENTEAFF. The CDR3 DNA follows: TGTGCCAGCAGCCAAGTTGCCGAGAACACTGAAGCTTTCTTT.

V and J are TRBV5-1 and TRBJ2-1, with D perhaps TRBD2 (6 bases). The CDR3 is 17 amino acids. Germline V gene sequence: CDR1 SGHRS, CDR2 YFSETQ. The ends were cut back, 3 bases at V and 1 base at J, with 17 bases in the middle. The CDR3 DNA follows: TGCGCCAGCAGCTCTGTTCCGACTAGGAATTCCTACAATGAGCAGTTCTTC. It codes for CASSSVPTRNSYNEQFF.

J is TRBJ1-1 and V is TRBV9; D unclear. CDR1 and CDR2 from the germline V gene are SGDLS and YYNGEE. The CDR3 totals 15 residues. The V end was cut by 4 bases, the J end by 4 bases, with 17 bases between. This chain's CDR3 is CASSTPPRVGTEAFF. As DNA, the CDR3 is TGTGCCAGCAGCACCCCTCCGAGGGTGGGCACTGAAGCTTTCTTT. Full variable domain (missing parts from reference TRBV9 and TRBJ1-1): DSGVTQTPKHLITATGQRVTLRCSPRSGDLSVYWYQQSLDQGLQFLIQYYNGEERAKGNILERFSAQQFPDLHSELNLSSLELGDSALYFCASSTPPRVGTEAFFGQGTRLTVV.

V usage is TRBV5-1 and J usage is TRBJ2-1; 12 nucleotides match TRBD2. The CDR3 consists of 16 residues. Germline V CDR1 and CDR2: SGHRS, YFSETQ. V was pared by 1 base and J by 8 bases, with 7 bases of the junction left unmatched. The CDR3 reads CASSLLAGGPGDEQFF. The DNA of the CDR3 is TGCGCCAGCAGCTTGCTAGCGGGAGGGCCTGGGGATGAGCAGTTCTTC.

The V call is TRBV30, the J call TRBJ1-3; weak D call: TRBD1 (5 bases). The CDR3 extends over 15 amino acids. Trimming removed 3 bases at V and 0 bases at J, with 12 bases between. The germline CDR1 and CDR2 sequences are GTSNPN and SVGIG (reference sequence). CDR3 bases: TGTGCCTGGAGCGTTTTCGGGGGCTCTGGAAACACCATATATTTT. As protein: CAWSVFGGSGNTIYF.

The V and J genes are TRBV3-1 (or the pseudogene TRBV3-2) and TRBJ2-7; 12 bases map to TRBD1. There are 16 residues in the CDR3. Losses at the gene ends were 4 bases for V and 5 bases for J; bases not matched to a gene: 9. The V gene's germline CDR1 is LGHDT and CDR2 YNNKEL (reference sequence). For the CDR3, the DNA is TGTGCCAGCAGCCCGCGGGGGACAGGGGGCAAGGACGAGCAGTACTTC. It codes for CASSPRGTGGKDEQYF.

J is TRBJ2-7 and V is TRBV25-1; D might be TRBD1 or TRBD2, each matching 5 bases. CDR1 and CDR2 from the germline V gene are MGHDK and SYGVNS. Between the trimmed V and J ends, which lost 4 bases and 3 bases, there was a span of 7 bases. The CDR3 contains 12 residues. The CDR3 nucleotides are TGTGCCAGCAGTGGGGACCTCTACGAGCAGTACTTC. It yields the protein CASSGDLYEQYF.

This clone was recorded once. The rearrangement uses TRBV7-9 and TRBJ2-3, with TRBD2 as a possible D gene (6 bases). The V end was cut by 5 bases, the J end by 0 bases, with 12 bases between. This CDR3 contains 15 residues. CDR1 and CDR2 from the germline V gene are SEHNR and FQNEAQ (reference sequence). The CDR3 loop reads CASSPRGISTDTQYF. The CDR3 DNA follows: TGTGCCAGCAGCCCCCGGGGGATAAGCACAGATACGCAGTATTTT.

The CDR3 region is CASSQTTRGLGTEAFF. For the CDR3, the DNA is TGTGCCAGCAGCCAAACCACCAGGGGTTTGGGAACTGAAGCTTTCTTT. The rearrangement links TRBV6-2 or TRBV6-3 to TRBJ1-1, with D perhaps TRBD1 (6 bases). Between the trimmed V and J ends, which lost 6 bases and 5 bases, there was a span of 22 bases. CDR3 size: 16 residues. In germline, CDR1 is MNHEY, CDR2 SVGEGT.

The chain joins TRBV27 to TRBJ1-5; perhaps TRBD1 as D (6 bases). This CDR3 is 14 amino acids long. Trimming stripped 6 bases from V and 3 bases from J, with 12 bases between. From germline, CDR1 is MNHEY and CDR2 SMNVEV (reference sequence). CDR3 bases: TGTGCCAGCAGCCTTTGGGGGCACAATCAGCCCCAGCATTTT. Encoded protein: CASSLWGHNQPQHF.

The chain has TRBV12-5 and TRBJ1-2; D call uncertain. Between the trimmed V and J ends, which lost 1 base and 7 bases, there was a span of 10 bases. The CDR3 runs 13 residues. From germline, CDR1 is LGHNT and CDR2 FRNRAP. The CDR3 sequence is CASGLGARGGYTF. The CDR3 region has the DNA TGTGCTAGTGGTTTGGGAGCTCGAGGTGGCTACACCTTC. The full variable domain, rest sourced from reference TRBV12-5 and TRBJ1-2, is DARVTQTPRHKVTEMGQEVTMRCQPILGHNTVFWYRQTMMQGLELLAYFRNRAPLDDSGMPKDRFSAEMPDATLATLKIQPSEPRDSAVYFCASGLGARGGYTFGSGTRLTVV.